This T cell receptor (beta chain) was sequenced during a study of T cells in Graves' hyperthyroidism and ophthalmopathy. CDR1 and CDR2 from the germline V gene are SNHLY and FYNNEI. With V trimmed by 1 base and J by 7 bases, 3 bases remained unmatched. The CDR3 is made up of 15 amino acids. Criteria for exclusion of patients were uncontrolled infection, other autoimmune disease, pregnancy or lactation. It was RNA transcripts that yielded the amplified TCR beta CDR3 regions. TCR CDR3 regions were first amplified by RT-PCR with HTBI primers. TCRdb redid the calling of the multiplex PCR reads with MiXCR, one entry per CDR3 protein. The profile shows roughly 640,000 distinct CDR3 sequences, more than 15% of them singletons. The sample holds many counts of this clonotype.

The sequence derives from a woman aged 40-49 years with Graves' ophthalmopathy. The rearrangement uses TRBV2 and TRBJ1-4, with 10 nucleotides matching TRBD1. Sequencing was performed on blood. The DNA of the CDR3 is TGTGCCAGCAGTGAAGAAGGACAGGGGGTTGAAAAACTGTTTTTT. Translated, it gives CASSEEGQGVEKLFF.